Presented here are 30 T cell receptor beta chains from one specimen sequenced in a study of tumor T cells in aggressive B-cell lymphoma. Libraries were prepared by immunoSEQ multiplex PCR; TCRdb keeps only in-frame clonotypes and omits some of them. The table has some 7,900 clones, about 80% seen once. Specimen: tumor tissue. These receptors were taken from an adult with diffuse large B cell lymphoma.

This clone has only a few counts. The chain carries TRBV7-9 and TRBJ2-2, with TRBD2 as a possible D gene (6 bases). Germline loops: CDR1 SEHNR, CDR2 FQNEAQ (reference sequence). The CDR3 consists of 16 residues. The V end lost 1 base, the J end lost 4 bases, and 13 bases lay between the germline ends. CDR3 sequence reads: CASSLVGSGPTGELFF. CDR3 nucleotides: TGTGCCAGCAGCTTAGTTGGTAGCGGTCCCACCGGGGAGCTGTTTTTT.

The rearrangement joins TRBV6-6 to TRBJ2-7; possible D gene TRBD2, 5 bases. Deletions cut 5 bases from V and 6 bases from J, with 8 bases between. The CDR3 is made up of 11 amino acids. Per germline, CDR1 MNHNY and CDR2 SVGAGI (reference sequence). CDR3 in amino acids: CASSARGEQYF. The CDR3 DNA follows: TGTGCCAGCAGTGCCCGGGGCGAGCAGTACTTC.

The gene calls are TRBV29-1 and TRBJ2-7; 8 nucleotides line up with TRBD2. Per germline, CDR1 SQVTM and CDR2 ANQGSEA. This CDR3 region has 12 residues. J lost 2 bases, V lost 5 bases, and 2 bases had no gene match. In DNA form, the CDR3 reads TGCAGCGTTAAGCGGGGGACCTACGAGCAGTACTTC. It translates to CSVKRGTYEQYF.

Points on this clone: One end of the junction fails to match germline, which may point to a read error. The CDR3 sequence is CASSLASGSNYGYTF. The DNA for the CDR3 is TGTGCCAGCAGTTTAGCTTCAGGGTCTAACTATGGCTACACCTTC. V is TRBV11-2 and J is TRBJ1-2; a possible D gene is TRBD1 (5 bases). CDR1 and CDR2 from the germline V gene are SGHAT and FQNNGV. The CDR3 covers 15 residues.

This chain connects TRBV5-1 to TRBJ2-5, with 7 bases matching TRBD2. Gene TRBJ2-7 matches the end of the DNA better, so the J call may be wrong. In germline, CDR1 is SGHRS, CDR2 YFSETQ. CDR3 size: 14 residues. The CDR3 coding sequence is TGCGCCAGCTCGGGAGGCAGAGGGCAGGACGAGCAGTACTTC. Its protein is CASSGGRGQDEQYF.

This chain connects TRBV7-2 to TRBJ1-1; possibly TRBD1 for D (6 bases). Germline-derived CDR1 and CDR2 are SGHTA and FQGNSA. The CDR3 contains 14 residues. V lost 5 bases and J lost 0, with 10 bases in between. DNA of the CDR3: TGTGCCAGCAGCAACAGGGCTGTGAACACTGAAGCTTTCTTT. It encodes CASSNRAVNTEAFF.

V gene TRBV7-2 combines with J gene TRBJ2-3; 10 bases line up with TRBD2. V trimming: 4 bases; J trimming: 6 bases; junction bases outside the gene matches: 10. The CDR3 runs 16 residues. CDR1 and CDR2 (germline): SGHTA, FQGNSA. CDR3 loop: CASSYGTSVRSDTQYF. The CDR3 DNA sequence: TGTGCCAGCAGCTACGGGACTAGCGTACGGTCCGATACGCAGTATTTT.

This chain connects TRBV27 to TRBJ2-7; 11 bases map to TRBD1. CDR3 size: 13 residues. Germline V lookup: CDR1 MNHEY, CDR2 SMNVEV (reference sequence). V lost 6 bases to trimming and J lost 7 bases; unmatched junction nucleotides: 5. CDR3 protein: CASRVGTGGEQYF. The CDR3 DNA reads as TGTGCCAGCAGAGTCGGGACAGGGGGTGAGCAGTACTTC.

CDR3 sequence: CASRGSGTNEKLFF. Written as DNA, the CDR3 is TGTGCCAGCCGAGGGAGTGGCACTAATGAAAAACTGTTTTTT. This sequence joins TRBV18 and TRBJ1-4; D call uncertain. This CDR3 has 14 residues. Germline V CDR1 and CDR2: KGHSH, LQKENI. The germline V and J ends were trimmed by 8 bases and 2 bases, with 12 bases remaining between them.

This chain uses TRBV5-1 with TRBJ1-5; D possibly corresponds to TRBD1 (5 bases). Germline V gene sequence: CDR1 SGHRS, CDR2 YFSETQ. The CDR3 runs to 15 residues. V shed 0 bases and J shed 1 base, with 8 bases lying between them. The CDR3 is CASSLAGGSNQPQHF. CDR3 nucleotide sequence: TGCGCCAGCAGCTTGGCCGGGGGGAGCAATCAGCCCCAGCATTTT.

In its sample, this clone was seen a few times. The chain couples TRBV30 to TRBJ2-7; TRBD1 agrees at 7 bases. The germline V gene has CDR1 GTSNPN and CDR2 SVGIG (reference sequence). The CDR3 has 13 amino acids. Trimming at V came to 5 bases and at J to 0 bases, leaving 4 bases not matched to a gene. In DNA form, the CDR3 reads TGTGCCTGGGGCAGACAGGGCTCCTACGAGCAGTACTTC. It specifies CAWGRQGSYEQYF.

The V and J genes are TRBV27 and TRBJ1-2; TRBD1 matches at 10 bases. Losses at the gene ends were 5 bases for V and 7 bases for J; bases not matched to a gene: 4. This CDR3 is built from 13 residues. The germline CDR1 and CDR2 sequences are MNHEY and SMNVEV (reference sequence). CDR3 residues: CASSRQGAVGYTF. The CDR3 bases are TGTGCCAGCAGTCGACAGGGGGCGGTTGGCTACACCTTC.

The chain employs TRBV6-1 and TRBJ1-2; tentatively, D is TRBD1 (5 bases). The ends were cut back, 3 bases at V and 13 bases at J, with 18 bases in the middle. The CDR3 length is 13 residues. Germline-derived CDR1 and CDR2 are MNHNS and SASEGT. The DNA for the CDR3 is TGTGCCAGCAGTGAGATGGGTGGGGGGTATTTCACCTTC. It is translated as CASSEMGGGYFTF.

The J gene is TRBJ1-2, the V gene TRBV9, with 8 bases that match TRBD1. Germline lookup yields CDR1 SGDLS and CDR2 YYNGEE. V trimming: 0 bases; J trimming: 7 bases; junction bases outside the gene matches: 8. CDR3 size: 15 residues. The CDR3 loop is CASSVATSQGAGYTF. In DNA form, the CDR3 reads TGTGCCAGCAGCGTAGCTACGTCGCAGGGGGCTGGCTACACCTTC.

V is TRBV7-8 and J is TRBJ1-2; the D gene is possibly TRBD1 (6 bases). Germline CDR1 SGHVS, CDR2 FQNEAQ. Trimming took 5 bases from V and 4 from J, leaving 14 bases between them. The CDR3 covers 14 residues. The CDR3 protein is CASSTNRAGYGYTF. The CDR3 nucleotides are TGTGCCAGCAGCACAAACAGGGCCGGCTATGGCTACACCTTC.

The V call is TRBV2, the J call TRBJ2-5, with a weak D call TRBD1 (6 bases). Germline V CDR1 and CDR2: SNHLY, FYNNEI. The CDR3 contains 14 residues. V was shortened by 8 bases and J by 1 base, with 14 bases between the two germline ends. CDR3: CASELGRGQETQYF. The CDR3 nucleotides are TGTGCCAGCGAGTTGGGCAGGGGCCAAGAGACCCAGTACTTC.

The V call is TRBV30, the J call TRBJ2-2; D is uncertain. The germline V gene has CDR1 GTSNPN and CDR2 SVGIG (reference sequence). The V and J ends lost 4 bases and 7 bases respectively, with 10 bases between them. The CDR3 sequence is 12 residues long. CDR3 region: CAWKSVFGELFF. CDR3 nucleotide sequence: TGTGCCTGGAAGAGCGTTTTCGGGGAGCTGTTTTTT.

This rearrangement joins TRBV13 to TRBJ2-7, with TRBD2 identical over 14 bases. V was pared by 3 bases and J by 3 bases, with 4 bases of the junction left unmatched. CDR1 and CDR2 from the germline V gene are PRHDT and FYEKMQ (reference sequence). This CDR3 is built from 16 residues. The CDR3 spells CASSLGLAGVGYEQYF. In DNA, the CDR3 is TGTGCCAGCAGCTTGGGACTAGCGGGAGTCGGCTACGAGCAGTACTTC.

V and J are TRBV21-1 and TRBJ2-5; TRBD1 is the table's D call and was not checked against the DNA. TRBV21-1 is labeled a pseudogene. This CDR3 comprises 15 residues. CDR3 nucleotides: TGTGCCAGCAGAACGGACAGGGTGGAACAAGAGACCCAGTACTTC. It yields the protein CASRTDRVEQETQYF.

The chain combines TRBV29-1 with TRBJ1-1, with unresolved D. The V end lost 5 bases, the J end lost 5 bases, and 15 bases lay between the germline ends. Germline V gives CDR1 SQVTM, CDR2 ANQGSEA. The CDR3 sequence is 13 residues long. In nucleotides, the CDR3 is TGCAGCGTTTCGGGGAGCTCGGGGACTGAAGCTTTCTTT. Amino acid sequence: CSVSGSSGTEAFF.

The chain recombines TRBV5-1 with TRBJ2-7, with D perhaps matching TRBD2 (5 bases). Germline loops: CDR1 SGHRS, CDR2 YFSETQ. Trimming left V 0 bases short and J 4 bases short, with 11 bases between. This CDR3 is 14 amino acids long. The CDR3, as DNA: TGCGCCAGCAGCTTGGGGGCAAGAGGGTACGAGCAGTACTTC. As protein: CASSLGARGYEQYF.

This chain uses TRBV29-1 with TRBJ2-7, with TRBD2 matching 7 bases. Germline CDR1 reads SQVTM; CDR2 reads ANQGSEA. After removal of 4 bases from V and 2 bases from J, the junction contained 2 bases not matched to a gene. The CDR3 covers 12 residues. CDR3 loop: CSVGGGTYEQYF. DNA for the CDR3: TGCAGCGTTGGGGGGGGAACCTACGAGCAGTACTTC.

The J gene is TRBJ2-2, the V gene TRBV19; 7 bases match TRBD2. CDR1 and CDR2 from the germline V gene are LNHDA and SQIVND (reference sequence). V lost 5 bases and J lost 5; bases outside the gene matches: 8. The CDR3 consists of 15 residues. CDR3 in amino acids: CASSGLVGETGELFF. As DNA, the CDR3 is TGTGCCAGTAGTGGACTAGTGGGAGAAACCGGGGAGCTGTTTTTT.

CDR3 in amino acids: CASSLRGRETQYF. The CDR3 DNA reads TGTGCCAGCAGCTTAAGGGGCAGGGAGACCCAGTACTTC. The chain recombines TRBV11-3 with TRBJ2-5; D perhaps matches TRBD1 (5 bases). V was shortened by 2 bases and J by 5 bases, with 9 bases between the two germline ends. The CDR3 has 13 amino acids. CDR1 is SGHNT, CDR2 YENEEA, per germline.

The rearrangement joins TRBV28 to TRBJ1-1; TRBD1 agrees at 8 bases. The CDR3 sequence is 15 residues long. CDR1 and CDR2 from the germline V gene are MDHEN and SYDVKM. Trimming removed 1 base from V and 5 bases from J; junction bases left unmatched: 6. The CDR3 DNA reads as TGTGCCAGCAGTTTATCCCTCAGGGGGCGGACTGAAGCTTTCTTT. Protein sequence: CASSLSLRGRTEAFF. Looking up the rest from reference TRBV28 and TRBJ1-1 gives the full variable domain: DVKVTQSSRYLVKRTGEKVFLECVQDMDHENMFWYRQDPGLGLRLIYFSYDVKMKEKGDIPEGYSVSREKKERFSLILESASTNQTSMYLCASSLSLRGRTEAFFGQGTRLTVV.

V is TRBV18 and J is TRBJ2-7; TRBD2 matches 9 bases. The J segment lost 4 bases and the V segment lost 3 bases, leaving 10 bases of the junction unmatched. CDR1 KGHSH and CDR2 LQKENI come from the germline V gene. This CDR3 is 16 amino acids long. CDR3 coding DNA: TGTGCCAGCTCACCCGCCGGGCGGGGGGGCGGATACGAGCAGTACTTC. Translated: CASSPAGRGGGYEQYF. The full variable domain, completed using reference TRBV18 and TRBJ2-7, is NAGVMQNPRHLVRRRGQEARLRCSPMKGHSHVYWYRQLPEEGLKFMVYLQKENIIDESGMPKERFSAEFPKEGPSILRIQQVVRGDSAAYFCASSPAGRGGGYEQYFGPGTRLTVT.

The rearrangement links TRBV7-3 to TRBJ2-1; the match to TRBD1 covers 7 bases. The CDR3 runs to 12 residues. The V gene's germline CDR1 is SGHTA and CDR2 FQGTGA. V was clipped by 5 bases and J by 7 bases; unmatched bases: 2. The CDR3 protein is CASSVQGNEQFF. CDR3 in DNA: TGTGCCAGCAGCGTACAGGGGAATGAGCAGTTCTTC.

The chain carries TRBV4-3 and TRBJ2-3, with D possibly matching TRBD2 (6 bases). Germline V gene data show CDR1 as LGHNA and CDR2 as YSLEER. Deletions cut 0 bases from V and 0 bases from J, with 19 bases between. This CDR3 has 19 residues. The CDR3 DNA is TGCGCCAGCAGCCAAGATCTCCTCCGTCGTGGGACTAGCACAGATACGCAGTATTTT. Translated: CASSQDLLRRGTSTDTQYF.

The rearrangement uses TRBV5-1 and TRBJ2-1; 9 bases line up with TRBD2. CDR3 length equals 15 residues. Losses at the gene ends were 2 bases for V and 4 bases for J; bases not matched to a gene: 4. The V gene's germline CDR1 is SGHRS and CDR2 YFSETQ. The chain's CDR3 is CASSFGLAGYNEQFF. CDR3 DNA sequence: TGCGCCAGCAGCTTCGGTCTAGCGGGGTACAATGAGCAGTTCTTC.

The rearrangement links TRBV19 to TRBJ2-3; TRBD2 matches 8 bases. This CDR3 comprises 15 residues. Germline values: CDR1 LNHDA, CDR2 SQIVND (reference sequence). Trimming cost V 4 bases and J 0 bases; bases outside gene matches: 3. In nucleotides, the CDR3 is TGTGCCAGTAGTAACGGGGGGGGGAGCACAGATACGCAGTATTTT. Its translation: CASSNGGGSTDTQYF.